Each of the 20 T cell receptor beta chains below was sequenced from the same sample in a study of shared clonotypes between healthy human individuals. The table came from immunoSEQ multiplex PCR; TCRdb's copy has only in-frame clones and leaves some out. Counted here are roughly 2.1 million clones, more than 85% occurring once; the ten biggest clones make up 1.7%. Terminally differentiated effector memory CD45RA+ cells were left out of the naive CD8 fraction, which was CD45RO-negative and positively selected for CCR7. Sequencing was done on a sample of naive CD8+ T cells from PBMCs. The receptors derive from a man between 18 and 29 years old in good health. Some clones in this sample may be carry-over from other donors' samples.

Of note for this clone: The same CDR3 arises from other DNA sequences in this sample as well. The rearrangement joins TRBV28 to TRBJ2-7; 14 nucleotides agree with TRBD2. Germline CDR1 reads MDHEN; CDR2 reads SYDVKM. This CDR3 contains 14 residues. The junction had 3 bases not matched to a gene; V was cut back by 5 bases and J by 6 bases. CDR3 coding DNA: TGTGCCAGCAGTCCGGGACTAGCGGGAGTCGAGCAGTACTTC. It specifies CASSPGLAGVEQYF.

Only one count was recorded for this clone. This chain links TRBV28 with TRBJ2-1; D is undetermined. Trimming removed 6 bases at V and 1 base at J, with 13 bases between. CDR3 length: 15 amino acids. Per germline, CDR1 MDHEN and CDR2 SYDVKM. The DNA for the CDR3 is TGTGCCAGCAGATCGGACCCGGATTCCTACAATGAGCAGTTCTTC. It yields the protein CASRSDPDSYNEQFF.

The rearrangement uses TRBV28 and TRBJ1-3; D is uncertain. From germline, CDR1 is MDHEN and CDR2 SYDVKM. This CDR3 region has 15 residues. V lost 7 bases, J lost 0 bases, and 13 bases lay in between. The CDR3 region is CASTSPRSSGNTIYF. In DNA, the CDR3 is TGTGCCAGCACCTCCCCCCGAAGCTCTGGAAACACCATATATTTT.

The chain couples TRBV7-9 to TRBJ1-4; D is possibly TRBD1 (5 bases). V was clipped by 1 base and J by 1 base, with 10 bases between them. Germline CDR1 is SEHNR and CDR2 is FQNEAQ (reference sequence). The length of the CDR3 is 16 residues. CDR3 coding DNA: TGTGCCAGCAGCTTAGGCCAGGGAGTAACTAATGAAAAACTGTTTTTT. This translates into CASSLGQGVTNEKLFF.

This clone was recorded once. This chain uses TRBV27 with TRBJ2-6, with D possibly TRBD2 on 7 matching bases. Trimming stripped 11 bases from V and 2 bases from J, with 16 bases between. CDR3 length equals 15 residues. CDR1 is MNHEY, CDR2 SMNVEV, per germline (reference sequence). The CDR3 DNA reads TGTGCCGGGGGGGCTAGGGAAGCTGGGGCCAACGTCCTGACTTTC. Amino acid sequence: CAGGAREAGANVLTF.

This clone was found once. The chain employs TRBV19 and TRBJ2-7; 10 bases are a match to TRBD2. Germline V lookup: CDR1 LNHDA, CDR2 SQIVND (reference sequence). The CDR3 has 15 amino acids. The junction had 8 bases not matched to a gene; V was cut back by 5 bases and J by 4 bases. The CDR3 is CASSASGSGRYEQYF. CDR3 bases: TGTGCCAGTAGTGCCTCCGGTAGCGGGAGGTACGAGCAGTACTTC.

The rearrangement joins TRBV27 to TRBJ1-1; 8 nucleotides align to TRBD1. The CDR3 covers 15 residues. V shed 7 bases, J shed 4 bases, and the junction held 11 bases outside the gene matches. The germline V gene has CDR1 MNHEY and CDR2 SMNVEV (reference sequence). CDR3 coding DNA: TGTGCCAGCAAAGATAAGACAGGGGTTCCCACTGAAGCTTTCTTT. Protein product: CASKDKTGVPTEAFF.

Comment on this clone: Additional DNA sequences in this sample encode the identical CDR3. The chain employs TRBV7-8 and TRBJ2-4, with 8 bases lining up with TRBD1. The germline CDR1 and CDR2 sequences are SGHVS and FQNEAQ. Trimming at V came to 3 bases and at J to 8 bases, leaving 3 bases not matched to a gene. This CDR3 contains 13 residues. The CDR3 sequence: CASSLYRGDIQYF. The CDR3 DNA sequence: TGTGCCAGCAGCTTGTACAGGGGGGACATTCAGTACTTC.

The V gene is TRBV29-1, the J gene TRBJ2-1; D might be TRBD1 (6 bases). Trimming shortened V by 5 bases and J by 4 bases, and 12 bases separated the two germline ends. CDR3 size: 13 residues. CDR1 and CDR2 from the germline V gene are SQVTM and ANQGSEA. CDR3 region: CSVRPGDYNEQFF. In DNA, the CDR3 is TGCAGCGTTCGGCCAGGGGATTACAATGAGCAGTTCTTC.

To note about this clone: Other DNA sequences in the sample encode the same CDR3. The chain has TRBV27 and TRBJ2-7; D unclear. There are 13 residues in the CDR3. Trimming pared 3 bases from V and 3 bases from J, leaving 9 bases between. The germline gives CDR1 MNHEY, CDR2 SMNVEV (reference sequence). CDR3 DNA sequence: TGTGCCAGCAGTTTCGGACCGAACTACGAGCAGTACTTC. Protein sequence: CASSFGPNYEQYF.

This clone was seen only once. The gene calls are TRBV6-5 and TRBJ2-3, with D possibly matching TRBD2 (6 bases). Trimming took 2 bases from V and 4 from J, leaving 13 bases between them. The CDR3 length is 15 residues. The V gene's germline CDR1 is MNHEY and CDR2 SVGAGI. CDR3: CASSYRGSGADTQYF. CDR3 DNA: TGTGCCAGCAGTTACCGGGGGAGTGGGGCAGATACGCAGTATTTT.

Here the CDR3 DNA reads TGCGCCAGCAGCCAAGTTGACAGTGCCACCTACGAGCAGTACTTC. As protein: CASSQVDSATYEQYF. The chain combines TRBV4-1 with TRBJ2-7, with a weak D call TRBD1 (5 bases). Trimming pared 1 base from V and 2 bases from J, leaving 12 bases between. CDR1 and CDR2 (germline): MGHRA, YSYEKL. This CDR3 region has 15 residues.

The chain uses TRBV28 and TRBJ2-1; D is perhaps TRBD2 (5 bases). V was cut by 10 bases and J by 0 bases, with 19 bases left in between. Germline V gives CDR1 MDHEN, CDR2 SYDVKM. There are 16 residues in the CDR3. As DNA, the CDR3 is TGTGCCACCATCTTGCGGAGCGGTGCCTCCTACAATGAGCAGTTCTTC. It specifies CATILRSGASYNEQFF.

V gene TRBV28 combines with J gene TRBJ1-2; the match to TRBD1 covers 8 bases. Germline V gene data show CDR1 as MDHEN and CDR2 as SYDVKM. Trimming cost V 4 bases and J 8 bases; bases outside gene matches: 9. The CDR3 has 14 residues. In DNA, the CDR3 is TGTGCCAGCAGTTCCCCCCGGGACAGGTCCGGCTACACCTTC. Translation gives CASSSPRDRSGYTF.

This chain links TRBV2 with TRBJ1-2; no reliable D call. The CDR3 spans 14 residues. V dropped 7 bases and J dropped 6 bases, with 18 bases sitting between them. Germline lookup yields CDR1 SNHLY and CDR2 FYNNEI. The DNA for the CDR3 is TGTGCCAGCAACATCGGCACGGTCCGGGATGGCTACACCTTC. Protein sequence: CASNIGTVRDGYTF.

This clone was counted a single time. The chain links TRBV28 to TRBJ2-3, with TRBD2 as a possible D gene (5 bases). Germline V gene data show CDR1 as MDHEN and CDR2 as SYDVKM. CDR3 length equals 16 residues. Trimming took off 4 bases at V and 0 bases at J, with 14 bases between the two ends. The CDR3 nucleotides are TGTGCCAGCAGTTACCACACTAGTTGGAGCACAGATACGCAGTATTTT. Its translation: CASSYHTSWSTDTQYF. Supplemented by reference TRBV28 and TRBJ2-3, the full variable domain reads DVKVTQSSRYLVKRTGEKVFLECVQDMDHENMFWYRQDPGLGLRLIYFSYDVKMKEKGDIPEGYSVSREKKERFSLILESASTNQTSMYLCASSYHTSWSTDTQYFGPGTRLTVL.

The rearrangement joins TRBV5-1 to TRBJ2-7; D is undetermined. Germline V gene sequence: CDR1 SGHRS, CDR2 YFSETQ. V lost 4 bases and J lost 0, with 17 bases in between. The CDR3 has 16 amino acids. In DNA form, the CDR3 reads TGCGCCAGCAGCGCGGTTTTCAAAGAAAGCTCCTACGAGCAGTACTTC. Translation gives CASSAVFKESSYEQYF.

Points on this clone: At the DNA level, this CDR3 is encoded by other sequences in the same sample as well. The CDR3 here is CASSLVLDNEQFF. The CDR3 DNA reads TGTGCCAGCAGCTTAGTACTTGACAATGAGCAGTTCTTC. The V and J genes are TRBV7-9 and TRBJ2-1, with D uncertain. This CDR3 is 13 amino acids long. The germline gives CDR1 SEHNR, CDR2 FQNEAQ (reference sequence). V gave up 1 base and J gave up 5 bases, with 6 bases separating them.

The V call is TRBV25-1, the J call TRBJ1-2; D remains ambiguous. This CDR3 comprises 13 residues. The germline V gene encodes CDR1 MGHDK and CDR2 SYGVNS. Trimming removed 5 bases at V and 4 bases at J, with 11 bases between. CDR3 protein: CASSTESFYGYTF. CDR3 coding DNA: TGTGCCAGCAGTACAGAATCCTTCTATGGCTACACCTTC.

This chain connects TRBV4-1 to TRBJ2-5, with 11 positions matching TRBD2. V lost 1 base, J lost 2 bases, and 3 bases stayed unmatched. The length of the CDR3 is 16 residues. Germline CDR1 reads MGHRA; CDR2 reads YSYEKL. The CDR3 sequence: CASSQGLAGPQETQYF. The CDR3 DNA reads as TGCGCCAGCAGCCAAGGACTAGCGGGACCACAAGAGACCCAGTACTTC.